This entry features one TCR beta chain sequence. This record comes from a study of blood T cell repertoires in COVID-19. Turning to the study itself: Specimens from acute and convalescent COVID-19 originated in the United States, Italy and Spain. PBMCs, B-cell-depleted T cells, or T cells provided the cDNA or gDNA that made up the material.

Per the original methods: Researchers report that nucleated cell counts were estimated from reference gene primer amplification. This table comes from immunoSEQ multiplex PCR, and its TCRdb copy is limited to in-frame clones, with some not included. V and J calls and clone size are as listed in that table; D and trimming were resolved from the DNA. Among 90,000 to 120,000 clones listed, around four fifths were seen once. The V end lost 7 bases, the J end lost 6 bases, and 10 bases lay between the germline ends. Germline loops: CDR1 LNHDA, CDR2 SQIVND (reference sequence). The CDR3 consists of 12 residues.

The sequencing input was peripheral blood. This receptor was obtained from a man in his sixties or seventies with acute or convalescent COVID-19. This chain connects TRBV19 to TRBJ1-5; D remains ambiguous. The CDR3 DNA sequence: TGTGCCAGTAAGGAGGGCAGTCAGCCCCAGCATTTT. Translating gives CASKEGSQPQHF.